This T cell receptor (beta chain) was recorded in a study of lung T cells in sarcoidosis with Löfgren's syndrome. Study-wide findings and caveats: TRBV2 was the preferred pairing partner of TRAV12-1, with similar CDR3s. The most expanded V genes in Löfgren's patients were reportedly TRAV12-1 and TRBV2. Shared TRAV12-1 and TRBV2 CDR3 motifs across Löfgren's syndrome patients reportedly suggested public CD4+ TCRs.

The ends were cut back, 3 bases at V and 0 bases at J, with 15 bases in the middle. The CDR3 spans 16 residues. The germline gives CDR1 SGHDN, CDR2 FVKESK. This clonotype was counted only a few times. Its antigen remains unidentified. TCRdb fed the reads into MiXCR, producing one record per CDR3 protein. The table includes 55,000 to 80,000 distinct CDR3 sequences, approximately 21% detected once. V and J are TRBV14 and TRBJ2-7; D perhaps matches TRBD2 (5 bases). This sequence was found in a human donor with sarcoidosis (Löfgren's syndrome or another form), or a control subject (not recorded which). The sequenced sample consisted of CD4+ T cells from PBMCs. The CDR3 protein is CASSQAPHGISYEQYF. For the CDR3, the DNA is TGTGCCAGCAGCCAGGCTCCTCACGGGATCTCCTACGAGCAGTACTTC.